This is a list of T cell receptor beta chains from one sample in a study of shared clonotypes between healthy human individuals. Here immunoSEQ multiplex PCR was the method, and the copy in TCRdb shows in-frame clones only, minus some. The table lists hundreds of thousands of clones, roughly 96% of them singletons. The sample comprised naive CD8+ T cells sorted from blood. The receptors originated from a man aged 25-40 years in good health. Both conserved end residues are part of each CDR3. The D gene is left open where the match is weak. Rows may omit the clone size; those that give it use once, few, many or a size class.

v_gene: TRBV29-1
j_gene: TRBJ2-1
len: 14
abundance: once
d_gene: NA
CDR3aa: CSVNHVDDYNEQFF
CDR3nt: TGCAGCGTTAACCATGTAGATGACTACAATGAGCAGTTCTTC

v_gene: TRBV28
j_gene: TRBJ1-5
len: 14
abundance: NA
d_gene: TRBD1
CDR3aa: CASSLRTGYRSQHF
CDR3nt: TGTGCCAGCAGTTTACGGACAGGGTATCGGTCCCAGCATTTT

v_gene: TRBV7-9
j_gene: TRBJ1-4
len: 14
abundance: NA
d_gene: NA
CDR3aa: CASSLTGLNEKLFF
CDR3nt: TGTGCCAGCAGCTTAACGGGCTTAAATGAAAAACTGTTTTTT

v_gene: TRBV5-4
j_gene: TRBJ1-2
len: 14
abundance: NA
d_gene: NA
CDR3aa: CASSPPSGPPGYTF
CDR3nt: TGTGCCAGCAGCCCACCCTCAGGGCCGCCTGGCTACACCTTC

v_gene: TRBV23-1
j_gene: TRBJ1-5
len: 18
abundance: NA
d_gene: TRBD1
CDR3aa: CASSSPGQGAEGNQPQHF
CDR3nt: TGCGCCAGCAGTTCGCCGGGACAGGGGGCGGAAGGCAATCAGCCCCAGCATTTT

v_gene: TRBV7-9
j_gene: TRBJ1-1
len: 15
abundance: NA
d_gene: TRBD1
CDR3aa: CASNPEGAQNTEAFF
CDR3nt: TGTGCCAGCAACCCAGAGGGGGCGCAGAACACTGAAGCTTTCTTT

v_gene: TRBV27
j_gene: TRBJ2-7
len: 14
abundance: NA
d_gene: TRBD1
CDR3aa: CASSLTGLAYEQYF
CDR3nt: TGTGCCAGCAGCCTGACAGGGTTGGCCTACGAGCAGTACTTC

v_gene: TRBV7-9
j_gene: TRBJ1-4
len: 15
abundance: NA
d_gene: NA
CDR3aa: CASSSARGVNEKLFF
CDR3nt: TGTGCCAGCAGCTCGGCCCGGGGAGTTAATGAAAAACTGTTTTTT

v_gene: TRBV6-6
j_gene: TRBJ2-7
len: 11
abundance: NA
d_gene: NA
CDR3aa: CASSYGGEQYF
CDR3nt: TGTGCCAGCAGCTATGGAGGAGAGCAGTACTTC

v_gene: TRBV4-1
j_gene: TRBJ2-1
len: 15
abundance: NA
d_gene: NA
CDR3aa: CASSQGPLSLNEQFF
CDR3nt: TGCGCCAGCAGCCAAGGACCGCTATCTTTAAATGAGCAGTTCTTC

v_gene: TRBV9
j_gene: TRBJ2-7
len: 17
abundance: NA
d_gene: TRBD1
CDR3aa: CASSVVPSGTGADEQYF
CDR3nt: TGTGCCAGCAGCGTAGTTCCATCCGGGACAGGGGCGGACGAGCAGTACTTC

v_gene: TRBV25-1
j_gene: TRBJ2-3
len: 14
abundance: NA
d_gene: TRBD2
CDR3aa: CASSSGLAGHTQYF
CDR3nt: TGTGCCAGCAGTTCTGGCCTAGCGGGGCATACGCAGTATTTT

v_gene: TRBV7-6
j_gene: TRBJ2-7
len: 14
abundance: NA
d_gene: TRBD1
CDR3aa: CASSSGTGAGEQYF
CDR3nt: TGTGCCAGCAGCTCTGGGACAGGGGCTGGCGAGCAGTACTTC

v_gene: TRBV7-6
j_gene: TRBJ1-2
len: 15
abundance: NA
d_gene: NA
CDR3aa: CASSLGTGTFYGYTF
CDR3nt: TGTGCCAGCAGCTTAGGCACCGGGACCTTCTATGGCTACACCTTC

v_gene: TRBV5-4
j_gene: TRBJ2-7
len: 13
abundance: NA
d_gene: NA
CDR3aa: CASSWDSSYEQYF
CDR3nt: TGTGCCAGCAGCTGGGATTCTTCCTACGAGCAGTACTTC

v_gene: TRBV7-9
j_gene: TRBJ2-1
len: 12
abundance: NA
d_gene: NA
CDR3aa: CASSQEDNEQFF
CDR3nt: TGTGCCAGCAGCCAAGAGGACAATGAGCAGTTCTTC

v_gene: TRBV27
j_gene: TRBJ2-7
len: 14
abundance: NA
d_gene: NA
CDR3aa: CASRWADGSYEQYF
CDR3nt: TGTGCCAGCAGATGGGCCGACGGCTCCTACGAGCAGTACTTC

v_gene: TRBV7-6
j_gene: TRBJ2-1
len: 13
abundance: NA
d_gene: NA
CDR3aa: CASTSSSYNEQFF
CDR3nt: TGTGCCAGCACCTCTAGCTCCTACAATGAGCAGTTCTTC

v_gene: TRBV13
j_gene: TRBJ2-1
len: 15
abundance: NA
d_gene: NA
CDR3aa: CASSPPLGTVDEQFF
CDR3nt: TGTGCCAGCAGCCCCCCCCTAGGGACGGTGGATGAGCAGTTCTTC

v_gene: TRBV2
j_gene: TRBJ2-7
len: 14
abundance: NA
d_gene: TRBD1
CDR3aa: CASSVMAGGYEQYF
CDR3nt: TGTGCCAGCAGTGTTATGGCAGGGGGCTACGAGCAGTACTTC

v_gene: TRBV9
j_gene: TRBJ2-5
len: 17
abundance: NA
d_gene: NA
CDR3aa: CASSVTRDPINQETQYF
CDR3nt: TGTGCCAGCAGCGTGACCCGGGACCCCATTAATCAAGAGACCCAGTACTTC

v_gene: TRBV7-8
j_gene: TRBJ1-1
len: 15
abundance: NA
d_gene: NA
CDR3aa: CASSPEVGPTTEAFF
CDR3nt: TGTGCCAGCAGCCCAGAAGTGGGGCCAACCACTGAAGCTTTCTTT

v_gene: TRBV27
j_gene: TRBJ2-1
len: 14
abundance: NA
d_gene: NA
CDR3aa: CASSLLDDGDEQFF
CDR3nt: TGTGCCAGCAGCCTACTCGATGATGGGGATGAGCAGTTCTTC

v_gene: TRBV15
j_gene: TRBJ2-1
len: 15
abundance: NA
d_gene: TRBD2
CDR3aa: CATSLSGSNTNEQFF
CDR3nt: TGTGCCACCAGCCTTAGCGGGAGCAACACCAATGAGCAGTTCTTC

v_gene: TRBV28
j_gene: TRBJ2-5
len: 15
abundance: NA
d_gene: TRBD2
CDR3aa: CASRNGLAGQETQYF
CDR3nt: TGTGCCAGCAGGAACGGACTAGCGGGGCAAGAGACCCAGTACTTC

v_gene: TRBV9
j_gene: TRBJ2-5
len: 17
abundance: NA
d_gene: TRBD2
CDR3aa: CASSAPTSGRGQETQYF
CDR3nt: TGTGCCAGCAGCGCTCCGACTAGCGGGAGAGGTCAAGAGACCCAGTACTTC

v_gene: TRBV7-2
j_gene: TRBJ2-1
len: 13
abundance: NA
d_gene: NA
CDR3aa: CASSLGLLDEQFF
CDR3nt: TGTGCCAGCAGCTTAGGACTATTGGATGAGCAGTTCTTC

v_gene: TRBV5-1
j_gene: TRBJ2-7
len: 14
abundance: NA
d_gene: TRBD2
CDR3aa: CASSLHSLGGQQYF
CDR3nt: TGCGCCAGCAGCTTACATAGCCTGGGAGGGCAGCAGTACTTC